This TCR beta chain comes out of a study of T cells in Graves' hyperthyroidism and ophthalmopathy (dated by TCRdb to between 2018 and 2020). As for the study more broadly: Peripheral blood samples were taken at the time of initial diagnosis, prior to any treatment. The roughly 94 discovery patients were randomly split 7:3 into training and test sets. The study also compared thyroid tissue and blood T-cell repertoires from five or six Graves' hyperthyroidism patients. TCR V-J signatures able to tell the groups apart were searched for in a discovery cohort of 90 to 100 patients, of whom more than 40 had Graves' ophthalmopathy and roughly 57 had stable Graves' hyperthyroidism. An independent validation cohort of around 19 hyperthyroidism patients and about 15 patients who later progressed to ophthalmopathy tested prospective prediction of ophthalmopathy. The paper reports TCR Vbeta CDR3 sequencing of roughly 140 peripheral blood samples: approximately 41 ophthalmopathy, 75 to 80 hyperthyroidism and 17 progressor patients. Once sampling was done, hyperthyroidism patients were given methimazole at a starting dose of 30 mg daily, whereas ophthalmopathy patients were given high-dose intravenous methylprednisolone. Overall study outcomes, separate from this receptor: Sample size was not statistically predetermined, and blinding of investigators to group allocation was not performed. A model built on a 13 V-J signature distinguished ophthalmopathy from stable hyperthyroidism, reaching over 85% sensitivity and approximately 83% specificity in cross-validation and 80%/75% in testing. Most expanded thyroid clonotypes (frequency above 0.001) were also found in blood, which suggests that blood repertoires may mirror thyroid immune responses. In validation, the model predicted progression to ophthalmopathy a median of around six months before onset, with about 64% sensitivity and nearly 75% specificity.

Stable Graves' hyperthyroidism was defined as the absence of progression to ophthalmopathy over 18 months of follow-up. Hyperthyroidism patients were aged 18 to 65 years and newly diagnosed, with disease duration of less than 2 months. Exclusion was applied to patients with uncontrolled infections, other autoimmune diseases, pregnancy or lactation. Diagnoses relied on clinical symptoms, serum thyroxine and TRAb, thyroid ultrasound and orbital computed tomography. Ficoll-Paque density gradient centrifugation was used to isolate PBMCs from approximately 11 ml of fresh peripheral blood. Total RNA was extracted using Trizol reagent, and RNA quality was assessed on an Agilent 2100 Bioanalyzer. The CDR3 numbers 16 residues from cysteine through phenylalanine. Only the CDR3 portion is preserved as DNA: 48 bases, with reading frame beginning at the first base. CDR1 and CDR2 are drawn from the germline V gene: MGHRA, YSYEKL. Germline trimming amounts to 4 bases on V and 0 bases on J, with 5 as the count of junction bases outside the gene matches.

On this clonotype itself: It lacks a known antigen. The record has no base qualities; no much larger clone is one base away.

The TCR beta CDR3 regions were amplified from RNA transcripts. The TCR CDR3 was subjected to a first round of RT-PCR using the HTBI primer set and the Qiagen OneStep RT-PCR kit. The libraries were constructed in a second round of multiplex PCR and then size-selected and purified. Libraries were sequenced paired-end with 100 bp reads on an Illumina HiSeq2000. Per the source publication's procedure: SOAPnuke was used to process the raw data, removing reads that contained adapters or uncalled bases, had a mean Phred below 15, or lacked an exact match to the constant primer or identifier. COPE v1.2.5 was used to merge high-quality paired reads, and clonotypes were defined as unique nucleotide sequences. MiTCR v1.1 was used to align clonotypes to the IMGT TRBV, TRBD and TRBJ reference segments. Only V-J combinations with frequency above 0.0001, covering about 99% of repertoires, were analysed. A TCS score was defined as the ratio of F50 (clonal expansion) to E x V (chaos), with BLOSUM62-based TCRdist applied between CDR3 peptides within each V-J. Welch's t-statistics and random forest reduced some 510 V-J features to 13, which were used in a naive Bayes classifier (R e1071). The raw public reads went through TCRdb reprocessing: fastp at Q25, MiXCR clone calling, in-frame beta chains kept. Every distinct CDR3 protein forms one entry, paired with its most common genes and DNA. The V and J calls shown here were made by TCRdb, not taken from the authors' results. Within this sample are 300,000 to 450,000 distinct CDR3 sequences, with 25% of them counted one time only. Of the sample, about 73% falls within the top ten clones.

This receptor was obtained from a man between 45 and 60 years old with Graves' hyperthyroidism. Sequencing input: blood. Here the chain combines TRBV4-1 and TRBJ2-3; 9 of the junction bases match TRBD1. The bases read TGCGCCAGCAGCCTAAAGACAGGGGGAAGCACAGATACGCAGTATTTT. Translated, it reads CASSLKTGGSTDTQYF.